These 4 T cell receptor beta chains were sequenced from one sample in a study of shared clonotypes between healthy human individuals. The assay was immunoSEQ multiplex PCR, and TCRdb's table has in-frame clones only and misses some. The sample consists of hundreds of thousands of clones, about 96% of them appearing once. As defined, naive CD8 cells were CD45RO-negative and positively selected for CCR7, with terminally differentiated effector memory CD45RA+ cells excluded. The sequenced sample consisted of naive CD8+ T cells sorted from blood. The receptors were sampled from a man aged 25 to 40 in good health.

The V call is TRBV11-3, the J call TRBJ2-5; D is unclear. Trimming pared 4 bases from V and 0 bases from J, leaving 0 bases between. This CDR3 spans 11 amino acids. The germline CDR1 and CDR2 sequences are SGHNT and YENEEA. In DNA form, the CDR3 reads TGTGCCAGCAGCTACCAAGAGACCCAGTACTTC. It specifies CASSYQETQYF.

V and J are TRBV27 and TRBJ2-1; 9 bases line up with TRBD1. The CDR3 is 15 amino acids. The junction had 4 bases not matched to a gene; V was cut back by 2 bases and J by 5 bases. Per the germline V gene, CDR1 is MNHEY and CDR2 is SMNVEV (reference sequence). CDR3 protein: CASSLRDREDNEQFF. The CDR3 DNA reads TGTGCCAGCAGTTTACGGGACAGGGAGGACAATGAGCAGTTCTTC.

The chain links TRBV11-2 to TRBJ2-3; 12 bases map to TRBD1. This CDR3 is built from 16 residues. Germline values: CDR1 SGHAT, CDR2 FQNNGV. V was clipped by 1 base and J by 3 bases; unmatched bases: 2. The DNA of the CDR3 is TGTGCCAGCAGCTTAGGGGACAGGGGGCTGACAGATACGCAGTATTTT. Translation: CASSLGDRGLTDTQYF.

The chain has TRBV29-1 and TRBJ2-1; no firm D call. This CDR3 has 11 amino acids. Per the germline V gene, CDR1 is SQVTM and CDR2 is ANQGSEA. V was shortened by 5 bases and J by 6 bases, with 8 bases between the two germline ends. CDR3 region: CSVSRPNEQFF. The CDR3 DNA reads TGCAGCGTTTCCAGGCCCAATGAGCAGTTCTTC.